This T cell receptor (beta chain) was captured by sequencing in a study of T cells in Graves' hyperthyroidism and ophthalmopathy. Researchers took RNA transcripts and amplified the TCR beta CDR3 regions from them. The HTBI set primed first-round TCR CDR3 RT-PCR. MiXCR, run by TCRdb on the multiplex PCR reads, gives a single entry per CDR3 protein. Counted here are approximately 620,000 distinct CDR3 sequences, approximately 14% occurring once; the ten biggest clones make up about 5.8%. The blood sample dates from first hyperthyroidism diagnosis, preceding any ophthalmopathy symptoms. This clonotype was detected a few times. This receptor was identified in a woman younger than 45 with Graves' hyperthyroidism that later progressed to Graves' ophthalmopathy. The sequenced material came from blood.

The CDR3 region is CASSTTSGEQFF. The DNA for the CDR3 is TGTGCCAGCAGTACGACTTCGGGTGAGCAGTTCTTC. V gene TRBV12-3 or TRBV12-4 combines with J gene TRBJ2-1; D is ambiguous. V was clipped by 5 bases and J by 9 bases, with 11 bases between them. The CDR3 covers 12 residues.